This T cell receptor (beta chain) emerged from a study of Graves' ophthalmopathy and Graves' hyperthyroidism. For the study at large: Peripheral blood was obtained at first diagnosis, ahead of any treatment. Notes on the study in general: Ophthalmopathy progression was predicted with 70.59% sensitivity and roughly 72% specificity.

The authors amplified TCR beta CDR3 regions, and they did so from RNA transcripts for repertoire sequencing. HTBI primers were employed in first-round RT-PCR, then a second-round multiplex PCR followed. TCRdb re-analysed the multiplex PCR reads in MiXCR, keeping a single row per CDR3 protein. This sample has roughly 700,000 distinct CDR3 sequences, with 35% to 50% found just once. Per the germline V gene, CDR1 is SEHNR and CDR2 is FQNEAQ (reference sequence). With 5 bases removed from V and 4 bases from J, the gap between germline ends came to 15 bases. The CDR3 spans 14 residues. This clonotype was seen many times. Antigen unknown. From fresh peripheral blood, 8.5 to 10 ml in volume, the PBMCs were obtained.

Sequencing used peripheral blood. The origin of this receptor is an adult man with Graves' ophthalmopathy. The chain carries TRBV7-9 and TRBJ2-7; D is perhaps TRBD2 (6 bases). The CDR3 spells CASSTTHLAYEQYF. CDR3 in DNA: TGTGCCAGCAGCACAACCCATCTAGCGTACGAGCAGTACTTC. The entire variable domain, with the rest obtained from reference TRBV7-9 and TRBJ2-7, is as follows: DTGVSQNPRHKITKRGQNVTFRCDPISEHNRLYWYRQTLGQGPEFLTYFQNEAQLEKSRLLSDRFSAERPKGSFSTLEIQRTEQGDSAMYLCASSTTHLAYEQYFGPGTRLTVT.